This T cell receptor (beta chain) derives from a study of memory CD4+ T cells and cytomegalovirus serostatus. For the study at large: Of the healthy Belgian adults, 9 were CMV seropositive and 20 to 30 seronegative.

Comment on this clone: Its antigen is not known.

Findings and caveats of the study: Of roughly 180 reported CMV TCRbeta sequences, 67 were found in memory CD4+ repertoires.

TCRdb keeps only in-frame clones here, not all; method: immunoSEQ multiplex PCR. The sample carries tens of thousands of clones, about 70% recorded once. The V end lost 2 bases, the J end lost 4 bases, and 16 bases lay between the germline ends. The CDR3 covers 16 residues. Germline loops: CDR1 MNHEY, CDR2 SVGAGI. The sort gate was single viable CD3+CD4+CD8-CD45RO+ cells for memory CD4+ T cells. Serum IgG to CMV pp150, pp28, p38 and p52 defined serostatus. The sample was memory CD4+ T cells from blood. This clonotype was sampled from an adult in good health and CMV-seropositive. The chain employs TRBV6-5 and TRBJ2-3; D might be TRBD1 or TRBD2, each matching 5 bases. This chain's CDR3 is CASSYRDGAYADTQYF. For the CDR3, the DNA is TGTGCCAGCAGTTACCGGGACGGGGCTTACGCAGATACGCAGTATTTT.